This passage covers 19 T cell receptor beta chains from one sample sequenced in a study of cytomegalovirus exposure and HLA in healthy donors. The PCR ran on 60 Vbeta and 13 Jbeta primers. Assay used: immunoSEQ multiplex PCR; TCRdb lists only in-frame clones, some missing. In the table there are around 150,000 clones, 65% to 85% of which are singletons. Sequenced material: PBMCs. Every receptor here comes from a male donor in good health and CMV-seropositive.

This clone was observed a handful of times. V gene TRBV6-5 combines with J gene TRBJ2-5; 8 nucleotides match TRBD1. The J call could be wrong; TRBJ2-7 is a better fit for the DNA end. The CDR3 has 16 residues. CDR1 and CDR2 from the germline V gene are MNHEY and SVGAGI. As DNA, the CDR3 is TGTGCCAGCAGTTACCAGGGGGCGGGACTCTCGGACGAGCAGTACTTC. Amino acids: CASSYQGAGLSDEQYF.

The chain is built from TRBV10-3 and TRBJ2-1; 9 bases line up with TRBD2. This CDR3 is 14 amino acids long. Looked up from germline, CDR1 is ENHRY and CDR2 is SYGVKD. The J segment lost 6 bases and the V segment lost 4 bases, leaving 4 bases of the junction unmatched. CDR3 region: CAISGAGGPNEQFF. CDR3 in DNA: TGTGCCATCAGTGGGGCGGGAGGGCCCAATGAGCAGTTCTTC.

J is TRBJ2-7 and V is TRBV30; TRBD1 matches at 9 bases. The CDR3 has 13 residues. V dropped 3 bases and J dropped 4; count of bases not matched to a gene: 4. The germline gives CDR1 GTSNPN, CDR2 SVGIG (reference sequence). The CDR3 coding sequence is TGTGCCTGGAGACAGGGGGCGAGGTACGAGCAGTACTTC. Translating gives CAWRQGARYEQYF.

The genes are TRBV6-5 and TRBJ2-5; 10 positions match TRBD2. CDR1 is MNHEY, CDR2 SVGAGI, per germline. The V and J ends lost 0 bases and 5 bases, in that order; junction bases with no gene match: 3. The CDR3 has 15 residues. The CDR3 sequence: CASSYSLSGRETQYF. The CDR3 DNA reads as TGTGCCAGCAGTTACTCGCTTAGCGGGAGGGAGACCCAGTACTTC.

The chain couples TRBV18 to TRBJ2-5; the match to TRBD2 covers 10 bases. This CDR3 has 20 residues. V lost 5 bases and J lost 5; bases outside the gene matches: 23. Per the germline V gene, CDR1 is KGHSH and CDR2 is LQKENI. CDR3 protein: CASSFGVPGLAYDREETQYF. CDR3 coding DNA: TGTGCCAGCTCATTCGGTGTACCGGGACTAGCGTACGATAGGGAGGAGACCCAGTACTTC. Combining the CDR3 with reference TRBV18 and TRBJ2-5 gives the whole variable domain NAGVMQNPRHLVRRRGQEARLRCSPMKGHSHVYWYRQLPEEGLKFMVYLQKENIIDESGMPKERFSAEFPKEGPSILRIQQVVRGDSAAYFCASSFGVPGLAYDREETQYFGPGTRLLVL.

The CDR3 spells CASSLDRGDTQYF. The CDR3 DNA reads TGTGCCAGCAGCTTGGACAGGGGCGATACGCAGTATTTT. The gene calls are TRBV7-8 and TRBJ2-3; 9 nucleotides align to TRBD1. CDR3 length: 13 amino acids. Germline trimming cut 3 bases from V and 6 bases from J; bases unmatched to any gene: 1. Germline CDR1 and CDR2: SGHVS and FQNEAQ. The variable domain in full, completed from reference TRBV7-8 and TRBJ2-3, reads GAGVSQSPRYKVAKRGQDVALRCDPISGHVSLFWYQQALGQGPEFLTYFQNEAQLDKSGLPSDRFFAERPEGSVSTLKIQRTQQEDSAVYLCASSLDRGDTQYFGPGTRLTVL.

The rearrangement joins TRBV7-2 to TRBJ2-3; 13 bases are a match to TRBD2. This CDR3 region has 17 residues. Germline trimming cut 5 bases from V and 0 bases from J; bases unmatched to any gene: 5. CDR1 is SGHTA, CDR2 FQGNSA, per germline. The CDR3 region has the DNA TGTGCCAGCAGCGCCCGGACTAGCGGGAGTAGCACAGATACGCAGTATTTT. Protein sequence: CASSARTSGSSTDTQYF.

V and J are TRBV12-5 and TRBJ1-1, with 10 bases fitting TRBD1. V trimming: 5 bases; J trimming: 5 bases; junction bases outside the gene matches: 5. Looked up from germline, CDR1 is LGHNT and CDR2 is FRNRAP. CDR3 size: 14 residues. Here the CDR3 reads CASGSGTGETEAFF. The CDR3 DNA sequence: TGTGCTAGTGGTAGCGGGACAGGGGAGACTGAAGCTTTCTTT.

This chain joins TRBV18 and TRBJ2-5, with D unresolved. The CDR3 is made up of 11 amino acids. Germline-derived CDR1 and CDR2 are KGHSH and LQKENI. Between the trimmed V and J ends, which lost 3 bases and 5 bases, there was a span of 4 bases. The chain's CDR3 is CASSPQETQYF. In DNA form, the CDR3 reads TGTGCCAGCTCACCCCAGGAGACCCAGTACTTC. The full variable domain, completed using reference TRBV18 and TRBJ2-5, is NAGVMQNPRHLVRRRGQEARLRCSPMKGHSHVYWYRQLPEEGLKFMVYLQKENIIDESGMPKERFSAEFPKEGPSILRIQQVVRGDSAAYFCASSPQETQYFGPGTRLLVL.

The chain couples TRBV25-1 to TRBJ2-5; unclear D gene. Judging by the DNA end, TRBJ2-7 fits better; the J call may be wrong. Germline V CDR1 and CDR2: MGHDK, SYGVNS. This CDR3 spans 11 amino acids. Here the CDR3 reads CASSGGYEQYF. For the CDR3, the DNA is TGTGCCAGCAGTGGGGGCTACGAGCAGTACTTC.

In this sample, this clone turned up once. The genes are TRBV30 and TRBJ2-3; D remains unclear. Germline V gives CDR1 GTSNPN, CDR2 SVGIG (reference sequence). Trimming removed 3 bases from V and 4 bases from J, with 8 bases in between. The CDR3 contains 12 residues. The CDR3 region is CAWRASADTQYF. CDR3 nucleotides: TGTGCCTGGAGGGCAAGCGCAGATACGCAGTATTTT.

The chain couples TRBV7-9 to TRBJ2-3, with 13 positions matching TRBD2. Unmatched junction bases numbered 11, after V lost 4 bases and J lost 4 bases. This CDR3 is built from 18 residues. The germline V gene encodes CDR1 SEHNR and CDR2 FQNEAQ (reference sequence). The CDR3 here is CASSSGTSGIIIADTQYF. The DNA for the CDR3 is TGTGCCAGCAGCTCCGGGACTAGCGGGATAATTATCGCAGATACGCAGTATTTT.

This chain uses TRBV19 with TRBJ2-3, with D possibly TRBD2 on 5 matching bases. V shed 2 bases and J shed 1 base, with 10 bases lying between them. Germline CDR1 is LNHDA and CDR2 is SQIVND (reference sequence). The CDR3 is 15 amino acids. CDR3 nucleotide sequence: TGTGCCAGTAGTATACCGGGGATGGGCACAGATACGCAGTATTTT. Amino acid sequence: CASSIPGMGTDTQYF.

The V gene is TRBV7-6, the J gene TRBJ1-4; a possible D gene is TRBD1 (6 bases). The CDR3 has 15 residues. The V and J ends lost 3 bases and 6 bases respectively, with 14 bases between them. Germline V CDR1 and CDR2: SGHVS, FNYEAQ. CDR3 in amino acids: CASSLYREGDEKLFF. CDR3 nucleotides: TGTGCCAGCAGCTTGTACAGGGAAGGGGATGAAAAACTGTTTTTT.

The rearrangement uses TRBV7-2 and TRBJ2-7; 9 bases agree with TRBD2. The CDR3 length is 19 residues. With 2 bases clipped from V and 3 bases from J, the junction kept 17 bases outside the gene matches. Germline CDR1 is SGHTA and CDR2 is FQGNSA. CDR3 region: CASSLLPGGRGGPNYEQYF. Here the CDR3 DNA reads TGTGCCAGCAGCTTACTTCCTGGCGGGAGGGGAGGCCCAAACTACGAGCAGTACTTC.

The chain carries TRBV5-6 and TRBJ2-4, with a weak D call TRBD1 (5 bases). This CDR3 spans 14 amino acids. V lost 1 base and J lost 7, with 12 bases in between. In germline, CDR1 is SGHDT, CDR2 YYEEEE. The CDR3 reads CASSLLGADNIQYF. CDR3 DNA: TGTGCCAGCAGCTTGCTAGGGGCGGACAACATTCAGTACTTC.

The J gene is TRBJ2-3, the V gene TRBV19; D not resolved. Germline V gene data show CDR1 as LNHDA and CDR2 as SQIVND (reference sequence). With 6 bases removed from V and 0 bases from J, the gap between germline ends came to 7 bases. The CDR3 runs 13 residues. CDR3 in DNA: TGTGCCAGTAGAGAGCTAAGCACAGATACGCAGTATTTT. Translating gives CASRELSTDTQYF.

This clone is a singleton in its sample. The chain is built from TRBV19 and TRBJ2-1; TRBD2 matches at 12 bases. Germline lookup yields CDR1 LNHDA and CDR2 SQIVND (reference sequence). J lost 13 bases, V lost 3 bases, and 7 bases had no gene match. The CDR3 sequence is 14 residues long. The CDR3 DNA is TGTGCCAGTAGTATCGGGCTAGCGGGAGGGATACAGTTCTTC. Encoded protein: CASSIGLAGGIQFF.

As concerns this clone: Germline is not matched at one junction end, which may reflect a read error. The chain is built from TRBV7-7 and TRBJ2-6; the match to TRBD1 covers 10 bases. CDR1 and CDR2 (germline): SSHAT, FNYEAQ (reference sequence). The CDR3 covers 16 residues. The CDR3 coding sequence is TGTGCTAGCAGTAAGACAGGGGGCGCTGGGGCCAACGTCCTGACTTTC. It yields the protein CASSKTGGAGANVLTF.